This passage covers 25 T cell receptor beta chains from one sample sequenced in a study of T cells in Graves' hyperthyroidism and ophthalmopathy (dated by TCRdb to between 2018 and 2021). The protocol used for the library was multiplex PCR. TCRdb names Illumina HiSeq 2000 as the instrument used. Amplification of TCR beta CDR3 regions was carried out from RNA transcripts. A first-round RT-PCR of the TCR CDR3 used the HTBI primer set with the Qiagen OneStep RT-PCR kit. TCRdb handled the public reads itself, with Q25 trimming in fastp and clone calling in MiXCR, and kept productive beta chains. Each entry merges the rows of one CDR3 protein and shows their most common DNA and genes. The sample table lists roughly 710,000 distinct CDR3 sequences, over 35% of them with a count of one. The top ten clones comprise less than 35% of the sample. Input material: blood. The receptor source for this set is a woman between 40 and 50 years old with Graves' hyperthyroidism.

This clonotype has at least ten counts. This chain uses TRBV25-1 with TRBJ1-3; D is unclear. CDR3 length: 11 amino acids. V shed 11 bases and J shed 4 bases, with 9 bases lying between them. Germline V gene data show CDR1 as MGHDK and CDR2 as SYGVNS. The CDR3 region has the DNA TGTGCCGCAGGTACGGGAAACACCATATATTTT. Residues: CAAGTGNTIYF.

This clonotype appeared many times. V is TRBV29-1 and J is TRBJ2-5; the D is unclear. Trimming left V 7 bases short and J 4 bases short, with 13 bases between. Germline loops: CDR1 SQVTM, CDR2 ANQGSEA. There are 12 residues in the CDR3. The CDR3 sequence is CSAVQVGETQYF. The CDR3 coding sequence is TGCAGCGCCGTCCAAGTGGGAGAGACCCAGTACTTC.

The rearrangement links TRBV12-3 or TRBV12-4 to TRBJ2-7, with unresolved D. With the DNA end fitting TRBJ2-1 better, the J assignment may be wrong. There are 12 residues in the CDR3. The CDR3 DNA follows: TGTGCCAGCAGGATAGTAGTCTATGAGCAGTTCTTC. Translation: CASRIVVYEQFF.

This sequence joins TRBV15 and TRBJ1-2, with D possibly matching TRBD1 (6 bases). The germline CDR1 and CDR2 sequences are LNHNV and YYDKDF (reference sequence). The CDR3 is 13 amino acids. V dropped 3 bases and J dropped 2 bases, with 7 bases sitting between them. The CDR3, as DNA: TGTGCCACCAGCAGTCAGGGGAACTATGGCTACACCTTC. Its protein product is CATSSQGNYGYTF.

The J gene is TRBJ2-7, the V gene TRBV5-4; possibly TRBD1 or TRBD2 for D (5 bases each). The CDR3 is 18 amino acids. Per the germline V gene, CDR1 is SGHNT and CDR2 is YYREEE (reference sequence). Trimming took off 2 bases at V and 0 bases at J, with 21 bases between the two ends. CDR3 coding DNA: TGTGCCAGCAGCTTACGACAGAACTCGGCTGGGGGCTCCTACGAGCAGTACTTC. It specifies CASSLRQNSAGGSYEQYF. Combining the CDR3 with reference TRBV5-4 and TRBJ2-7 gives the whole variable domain ETGVTQSPTHLIKTRGQQVTLRCSSQSGHNTVSWYQQALGQGPQFIFQYYREEENGRGNFPPRFSGLQFPNYSSELNVNALELDDSALYLCASSLRQNSAGGSYEQYFGPGTRLTVT.

For the CDR3, the DNA is TGCAGCGTTGAATTAGGGGCCCAAGAGACCCAGTACTTC. Encoded protein: CSVELGAQETQYF. The chain has TRBV29-1 and TRBJ2-5; tentative D call: TRBD1 (5 bases). The length of the CDR3 is 13 residues. The V and J ends lost 2 bases and 1 base respectively, with 8 bases between them. Germline V gene sequence: CDR1 SQVTM, CDR2 ANQGSEA.

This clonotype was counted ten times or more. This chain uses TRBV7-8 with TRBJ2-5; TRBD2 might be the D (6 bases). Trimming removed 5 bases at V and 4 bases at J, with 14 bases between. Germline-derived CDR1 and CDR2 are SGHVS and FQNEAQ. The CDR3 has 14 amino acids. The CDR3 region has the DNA TGTGCCAGCAGCCGTCCACTAGCAGGAGAGACCCAGTACTTC. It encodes CASSRPLAGETQYF.

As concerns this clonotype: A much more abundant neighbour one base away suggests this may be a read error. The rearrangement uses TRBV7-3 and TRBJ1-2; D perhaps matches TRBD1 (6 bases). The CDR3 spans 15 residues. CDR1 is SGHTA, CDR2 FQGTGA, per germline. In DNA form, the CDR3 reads TGTGCCAGCGCCCCAGGAGGGCAGGGGCTCCATGGCTGCACCTTC. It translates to CASAPGGQGLHGCTF.

CDR3 amino acids: CASAKLGAPGQKLFF. DNA for the CDR3: TGTGCCAGCGCAAAGCTGGGGGCGCCTGGGCAAAAACTGTTTTTT. The genes are TRBV7-9 and TRBJ1-4, with D possibly matching TRBD1 (6 bases). The CDR3 has 15 amino acids. Trimming pared 8 bases from V and 9 bases from J, leaving 22 bases between. Germline values: CDR1 SEHNR, CDR2 FQNEAQ (reference sequence). Using reference TRBV7-9 and TRBJ1-4 for the parts outside the CDR3, the full variable domain is DTGVSQNPRHKITKRGQNVTFRCDPISEHNRLYWYRQTLGQGPEFLTYFQNEAQLEKSRLLSDRFSAERPKGSFSTLEIQRTEQGDSAMYLCASAKLGAPGQKLFFGSGTQLSVL.

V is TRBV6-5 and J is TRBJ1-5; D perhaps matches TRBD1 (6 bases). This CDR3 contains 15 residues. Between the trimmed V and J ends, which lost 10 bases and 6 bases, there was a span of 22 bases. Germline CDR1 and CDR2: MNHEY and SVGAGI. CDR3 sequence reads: CATTSVGVGGQPQHF. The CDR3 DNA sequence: TGTGCCACCACCAGCGTAGGGGTAGGGGGTCAGCCCCAGCATTTT.

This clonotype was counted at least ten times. CDR3 in amino acids: CASNRGVINTEAFF. The DNA of the CDR3 is TGTGCCAGCAACAGAGGGGTGATCAACACTGAAGCTTTCTTT. The chain links TRBV2 to TRBJ1-1, with D possibly being TRBD1 (5 bases). Germline lookup yields CDR1 SNHLY and CDR2 FYNNEI. This CDR3 has 14 residues. Between the trimmed V and J ends, which lost 7 bases and 2 bases, there was a span of 14 bases. The complete variable domain, with remaining parts taken from reference TRBV2 and TRBJ1-1, reads EPEVTQTPSHQVTQMGQEVILRCVPISNHLYFYWYRQILGQKVEFLVSFYNNEISEKSEIFDDQFSVERPDGSNFTLKIRSTKLEDSAMYFCASNRGVINTEAFFGQGTRLTVV.

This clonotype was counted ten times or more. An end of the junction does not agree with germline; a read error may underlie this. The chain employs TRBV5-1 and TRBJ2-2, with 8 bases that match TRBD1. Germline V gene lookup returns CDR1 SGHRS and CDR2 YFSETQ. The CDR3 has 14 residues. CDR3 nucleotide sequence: TGTGCCAGTAGGGGGACAGGGAACACCGGGGAGCTGTTTTTT. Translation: CASRGTGNTGELFF.

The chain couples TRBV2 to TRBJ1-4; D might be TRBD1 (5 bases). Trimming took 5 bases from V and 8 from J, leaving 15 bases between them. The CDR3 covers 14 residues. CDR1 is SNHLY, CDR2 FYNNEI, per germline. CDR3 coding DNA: TGTGCCAGCAGTTTCTTGGGGCTCGAAGAAAAACTGTTTTTT. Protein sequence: CASSFLGLEEKLFF.

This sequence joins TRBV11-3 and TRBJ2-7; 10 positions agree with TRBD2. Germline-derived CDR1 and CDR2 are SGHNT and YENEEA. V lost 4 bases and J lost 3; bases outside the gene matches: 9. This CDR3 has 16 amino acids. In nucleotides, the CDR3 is TGTGCCAGCAGCTCAGTCCTAGCGGGAGTGTACTACGAGCAGTACTTC. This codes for CASSSVLAGVYYEQYF.

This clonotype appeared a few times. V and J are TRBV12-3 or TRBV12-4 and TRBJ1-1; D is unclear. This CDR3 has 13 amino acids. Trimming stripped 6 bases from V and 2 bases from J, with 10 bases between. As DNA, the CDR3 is TGTGCCAGCAGACCTAGAATAAACACTGAAGCTTTCTTT. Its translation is CASRPRINTEAFF.

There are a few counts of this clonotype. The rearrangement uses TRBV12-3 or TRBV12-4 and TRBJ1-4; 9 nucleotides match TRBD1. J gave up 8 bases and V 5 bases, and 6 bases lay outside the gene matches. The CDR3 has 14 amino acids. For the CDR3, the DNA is TGTGCCAGCAGTAATACAGGGGGCGAGGAAAAACTGTTTTTT. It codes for CASSNTGGEEKLFF.

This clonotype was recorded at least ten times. CDR3 in amino acids: CSVEFSLSYEQYF. Here the CDR3 DNA reads TGCAGCGTCGAATTCAGCCTCTCCTACGAGCAGTACTTC. V usage is TRBV29-1 and J usage is TRBJ2-7; D gene uncertain. CDR3 length: 13 amino acids. The ends were cut back, 6 bases at V and 0 bases at J, with 12 bases in the middle. Looked up from germline, CDR1 is SQVTM and CDR2 is ANQGSEA.

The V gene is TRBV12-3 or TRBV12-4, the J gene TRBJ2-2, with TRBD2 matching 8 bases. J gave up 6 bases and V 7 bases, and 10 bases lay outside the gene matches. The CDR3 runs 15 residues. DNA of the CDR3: TGTGCCAGCACCGATAGCGGGACGTTTTCCGGGGAGCTGTTTTTT. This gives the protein CASTDSGTFSGELFF.

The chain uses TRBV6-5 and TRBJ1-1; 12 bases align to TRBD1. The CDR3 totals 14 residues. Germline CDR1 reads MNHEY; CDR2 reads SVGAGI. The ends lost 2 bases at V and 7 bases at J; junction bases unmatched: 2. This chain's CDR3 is CASSYGTGGLEAFF. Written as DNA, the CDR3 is TGTGCCAGCAGTTACGGGACAGGGGGCCTTGAAGCTTTCTTT.

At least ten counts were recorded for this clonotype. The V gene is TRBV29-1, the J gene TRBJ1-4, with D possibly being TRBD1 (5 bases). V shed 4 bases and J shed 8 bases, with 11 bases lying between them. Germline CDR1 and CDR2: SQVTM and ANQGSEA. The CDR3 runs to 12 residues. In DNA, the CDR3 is TGCAGCGTTGGAGGGACCGGCGAAAAACTGTTTTTT. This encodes CSVGGTGEKLFF. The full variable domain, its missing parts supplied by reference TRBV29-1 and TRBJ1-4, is SAVISQKPSRDICQRGTSLTIQCQVDSQVTMMFWYRQQPGQSLTLIATANQGSEATYESGFVIDKFPISRPNLTFSTLTVSNMSPEDSSIYLCSVGGTGEKLFFGSGTQLSVL.

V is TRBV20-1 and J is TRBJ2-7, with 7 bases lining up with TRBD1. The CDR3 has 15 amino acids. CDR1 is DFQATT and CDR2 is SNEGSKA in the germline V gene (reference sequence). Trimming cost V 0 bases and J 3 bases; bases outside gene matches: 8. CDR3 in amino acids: CSARDSRGQYYEQYF. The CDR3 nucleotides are TGCAGTGCTAGAGATTCTCGGGGACAGTACTACGAGCAGTACTTC.

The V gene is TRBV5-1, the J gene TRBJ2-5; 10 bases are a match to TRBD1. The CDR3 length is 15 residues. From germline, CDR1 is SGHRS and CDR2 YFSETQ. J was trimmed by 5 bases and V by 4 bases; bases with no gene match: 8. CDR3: CASSLATGGRETQYF. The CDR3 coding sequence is TGCGCCAGCAGCCTGGCGACAGGGGGCAGGGAGACCCAGTACTTC.

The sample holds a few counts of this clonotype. CDR3 sequence: CSAAPGHSGNTIYF. The CDR3 DNA is TGCAGTGCTGCACCGGGGCACTCTGGAAACACCATATATTTT. This chain joins TRBV20-1 and TRBJ1-3, with TRBD1 as a possible D gene (5 bases). The CDR3 contains 14 residues. The V and J ends lost 5 bases and 0 bases respectively, with 11 bases between them. The germline V gene has CDR1 DFQATT and CDR2 SNEGSKA (reference sequence).

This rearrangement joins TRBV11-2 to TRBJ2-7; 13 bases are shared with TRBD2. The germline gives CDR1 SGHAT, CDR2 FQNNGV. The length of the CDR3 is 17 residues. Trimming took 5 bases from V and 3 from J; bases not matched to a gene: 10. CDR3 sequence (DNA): TGTGCCAGCAGCGTCGGGACTAGCGGGATTGGGTTCTACGAGCAGTACTTC. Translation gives CASSVGTSGIGFYEQYF.

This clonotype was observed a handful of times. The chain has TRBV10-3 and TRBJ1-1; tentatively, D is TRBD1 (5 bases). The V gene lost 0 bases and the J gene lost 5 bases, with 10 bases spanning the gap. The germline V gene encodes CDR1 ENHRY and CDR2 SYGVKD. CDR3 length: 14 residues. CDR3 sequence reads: CAISESKGATEAFF. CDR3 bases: TGTGCCATCAGTGAGTCGAAAGGGGCAACTGAAGCTTTCTTT.